The rows below give T cell receptor beta chains drawn from one sample of a study of T cells after yellow fever vaccination. TCRdb fed the 5' RACE reads into MiXCR, producing one record per CDR3 protein. The sample has hundreds of thousands of distinct CDR3 sequences; 9% to 15% are singletons. The specimen was PBMCs, collected on the day of the yellow fever booster vaccination. The receptors originated from a man aged 25-40 years who received the YFV17D yellow fever vaccine. The CDR3 runs from the conserved cysteine through the conserved F or W. D genes are given only for firm matches. Rows may omit the clone size; those that give it use once, few, many or a size class.

v_gene,j_gene,d_gene,abundance,CDR3aa,CDR3nt
TRBV10-3,TRBJ2-7,.,few,CAISESIGYEQYF,TGTGCCATCAGTGAGTCGATAGGTTACGAGCAGTACTTC
TRBV30,TRBJ2-1,.,few,CAWSVLRGDNEQFF,TGTGCCTGGAGTGTATTACGAGGGGACAATGAGCAGTTCTTC
TRBV5-6,TRBJ1-1,TRBD1,.,CASSFRDREGTEAFF,TGTGCCAGCAGCTTCCGGGACAGGGAAGGAACTGAAGCTTTCTTT
TRBV20-1,TRBJ2-1,TRBD2,few,CSAPDFLAGLNEQFF,TGCAGTGCTCCAGATTTTCTAGCGGGGCTGAATGAGCAGTTCTTC
TRBV5-1,TRBJ2-5,.,once,CASNEGDQRETQYF,TGCGCCAGCAATGAGGGTGATCAGAGAGAGACCCAGTACTTC
TRBV4-3,TRBJ2-3,.,few,CASSQGPEASVDTQYF,TGCGCCAGCAGCCAAGGCCCTGAGGCTAGCGTAGATACGCAGTATTTT
TRBV24-1,TRBJ2-3,TRBD2,.,CATAPLGGSGLDTQYF,TGTGCCACGGCGCCCCTTGGCGGGAGTGGGTTAGATACGCAGTATTTT
TRBV20-1,TRBJ2-1,TRBD2,few,CSARLTTSGSGNEQFF,TGCAGTGCTAGACTCACTACTAGCGGGAGTGGCAATGAGCAGTTCTTC
TRBV6-2/TRBV6-3,TRBJ1-5,.,few,CASSYDRADQPQHF,TGTGCCAGCAGTTACGATAGGGCAGACCAGCCCCAGCATTTT
TRBV10-3,TRBJ2-1,.,many,CAISAGTLSRDEQFF,TGTGCCATCAGTGCCGGGACCCTCTCGAGGGATGAGCAGTTCTTC
TRBV24-1,TRBJ2-1,.,.,CATSDPGPGGNEQFF,TGTGCCACCAGTGATCCGGGCCCGGGTGGCAATGAGCAGTTCTTC
TRBV24-1,TRBJ2-3,TRBD2,.,CATSDGTGTSGARTDTQYF,TGTGCCACCAGTGATGGGACCGGGACTAGCGGGGCCCGCACAGATACGCAGTATTTT
TRBV4-2,TRBJ1-5,.,few,CASSQDPMVQANSNQPQHF,TGTGCCAGCAGCCAAGACCCTATGGTACAGGCTAATAGCAATCAGCCCCAGCATTTT
TRBV7-9,TRBJ2-1,.,.,CASSLVVPNNEQFF,TGTGCCAGCAGCTTAGTAGTCCCCAATAATGAGCAGTTCTTC
TRBV10-3,TRBJ2-5,.,many,CAISESWAAQETQYF,TGTGCCATCAGTGAGTCTTGGGCAGCCCAAGAGACCCAGTACTTC
TRBV14,TRBJ1-6,.,.,CASKTTGDNLHF,TGTGCCAGCAAGACGACCGGGGACAACCTCCACTTT
TRBV5-4,TRBJ2-2,.,.,CASSPWLGSGELFF,TGTGCCAGCAGCCCTTGGCTGGGAAGCGGGGAGCTGTTTTTT
TRBV10-1,TRBJ2-1,TRBD1,few,CASSGHRGGYNEQFF,TGCGCCAGCAGTGGACACAGGGGTGGCTACAATGAGCAGTTCTTC
TRBV20-1,TRBJ2-1,.,many,CSADRGRGVLNEQFF,TGCAGTGCTGACCGGGGGCGCGGAGTGCTCAATGAGCAGTTCTTC
TRBV28,TRBJ2-2,TRBD2,few,CATLAGNTGELFF,TGTGCCACCCTAGCGGGAAACACCGGGGAGCTGTTTTTT
TRBV20-1,TRBJ1-5,.,few,CSASAHLSNQPQHF,TGCAGTGCTAGCGCCCACCTAAGCAATCAGCCCCAGCATTTT
TRBV29-1,TRBJ1-2,.,few,CSVGPSEAGYTF,TGCAGCGTTGGGCCCTCGGAGGCTGGCTACACCTTC
TRBV11-2,TRBJ2-1,.,.,CASSLEIDEQFF,TGTGCCAGCAGCTTGGAGATAGATGAGCAGTTCTTC
TRBV20-1,TRBJ1-4,TRBD1,few,CSARDRDRGLFNEKLFF,TGCAGTGCTAGAGACCGGGACAGGGGGCTCTTTAATGAAAAACTGTTTTTT
TRBV10-3,TRBJ2-1,TRBD2,.,CAISGGLADNEQFF,TGTGCCATCAGTGGGGGACTAGCAGACAATGAGCAGTTCTTC
TRBV28,TRBJ2-3,.,many,CATKEGASTDTQYF,TGTGCCACTAAGGAAGGTGCTAGCACAGATACGCAGTATTTT
TRBV5-1,TRBJ2-7,.,.,CASRDGVAHEQYF,TGCGCCAGCCGGGACGGGGTGGCCCACGAGCAGTACTTC
TRBV7-2,TRBJ2-7,TRBD2,.,CASSLVLAGGPYEQYF,TGTGCCAGCAGCTTGGTACTAGCGGGAGGGCCCTACGAGCAGTACTTC
TRBV12-3/TRBV12-4,TRBJ2-3,.,few,CASSLALAGSTDTQYF,TGTGCCAGCAGTTTAGCGCTAGCAGGGAGCACAGATACGCAGTATTTT
TRBV7-9,TRBJ2-7,TRBD1,.,CASSSPGQGAEQYF,TGTGCCAGCAGCAGCCCGGGACAGGGGGCCGAGCAGTACTTC
TRBV7-2,TRBJ2-6,.,.,CASSQSISGANVLTF,TGTGCCAGCAGCCAAAGCATCTCTGGGGCCAACGTCCTGACTTTC
TRBV19,TRBJ2-1,TRBD1,few,CASSLFLRTGANEQFF,TGTGCCAGTAGTCTATTTTTACGGACAGGGGCCAATGAGCAGTTCTTC
TRBV20-1,TRBJ2-2,TRBD2,.,CSASTSSGAGELFF,TGCAGTGCTAGTACCTCTAGCGGGGCCGGGGAGCTGTTTTTT
TRBV20-1,TRBJ1-6,TRBD1,.,CSARTGGDSPLHF,TGCAGTGCTAGAACAGGGGGCGATTCACCCCTCCACTTT
TRBV6-2/TRBV6-3,TRBJ1-1,.,.,CASTPDGTEAFF,TGTGCCAGCACCCCGGACGGCACTGAAGCTTTCTTT
TRBV27,TRBJ2-7,.,many,CASRLRLGYEQYF,TGTGCCAGCAGGTTGCGACTTGGCTACGAGCAGTACTTC
TRBV7-2,TRBJ2-7,.,few,CASSASGVWGEQYF,TGTGCCAGCAGCGCGTCCGGGGTATGGGGCGAGCAGTACTTC